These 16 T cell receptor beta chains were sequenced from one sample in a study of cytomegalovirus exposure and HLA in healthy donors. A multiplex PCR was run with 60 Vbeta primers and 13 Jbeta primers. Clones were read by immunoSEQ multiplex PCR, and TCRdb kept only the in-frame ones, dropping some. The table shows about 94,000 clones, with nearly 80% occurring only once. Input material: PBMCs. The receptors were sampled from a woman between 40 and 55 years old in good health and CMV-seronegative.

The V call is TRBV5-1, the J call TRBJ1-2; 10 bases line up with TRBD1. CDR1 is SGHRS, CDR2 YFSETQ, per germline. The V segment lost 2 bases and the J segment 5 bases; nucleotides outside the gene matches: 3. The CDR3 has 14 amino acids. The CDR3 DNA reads TGCGCCAGCAGCTTACGGACAGGGGGGTATGGCTACACCTTC. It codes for CASSLRTGGYGYTF.

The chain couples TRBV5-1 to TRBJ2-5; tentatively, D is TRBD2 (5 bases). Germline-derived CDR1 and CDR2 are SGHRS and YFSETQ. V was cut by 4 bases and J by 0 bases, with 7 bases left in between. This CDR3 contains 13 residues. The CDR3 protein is CASSDGNQETQYF. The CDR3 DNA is TGCGCCAGCAGCGACGGGAACCAAGAGACCCAGTACTTC.

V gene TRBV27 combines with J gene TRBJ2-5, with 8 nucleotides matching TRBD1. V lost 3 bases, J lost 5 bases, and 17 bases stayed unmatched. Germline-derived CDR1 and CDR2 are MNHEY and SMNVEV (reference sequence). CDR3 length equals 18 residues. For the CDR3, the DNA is TGTGCCAGCAGTTTCTCCTCTTCCCTGGCAGGGGGCGCGGAGACCCAGTACTTC. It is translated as CASSFSSSLAGGAETQYF.

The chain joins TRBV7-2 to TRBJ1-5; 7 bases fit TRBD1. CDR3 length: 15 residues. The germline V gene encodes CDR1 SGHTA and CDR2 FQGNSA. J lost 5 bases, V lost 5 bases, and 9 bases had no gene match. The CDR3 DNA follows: TGTGCCAGCAGCCACCGACAGGGAGACTATCAGCCCCAGCATTTT. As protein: CASSHRQGDYQPQHF.

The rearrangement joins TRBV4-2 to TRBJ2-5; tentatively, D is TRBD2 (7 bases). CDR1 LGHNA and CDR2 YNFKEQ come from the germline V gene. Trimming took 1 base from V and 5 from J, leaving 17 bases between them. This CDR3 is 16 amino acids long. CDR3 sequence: CASSQASSGGGETQYF. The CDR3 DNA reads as TGTGCCAGCAGCCAAGCGTCGTCGGGGGGCGGCGAGACCCAGTACTTC.

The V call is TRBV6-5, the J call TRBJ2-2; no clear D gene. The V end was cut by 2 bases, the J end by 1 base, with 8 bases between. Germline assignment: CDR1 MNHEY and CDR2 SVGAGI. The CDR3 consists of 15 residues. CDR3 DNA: TGTGCCAGCAGTTACCGAGCGAGGAACACCGGGGAGCTGTTTTTT. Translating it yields CASSYRARNTGELFF.

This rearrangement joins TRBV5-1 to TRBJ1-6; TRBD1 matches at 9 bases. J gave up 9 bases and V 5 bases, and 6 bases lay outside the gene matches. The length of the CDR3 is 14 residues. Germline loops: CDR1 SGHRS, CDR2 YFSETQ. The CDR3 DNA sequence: TGCGCCAGCAGTGATGGGACAGGGTCTTCACCCCTCCACTTT. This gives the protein CASSDGTGSSPLHF.

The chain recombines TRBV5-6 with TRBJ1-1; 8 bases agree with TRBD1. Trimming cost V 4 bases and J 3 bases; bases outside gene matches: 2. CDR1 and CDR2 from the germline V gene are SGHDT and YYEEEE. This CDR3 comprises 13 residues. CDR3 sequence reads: CASSPTGDTEAFF. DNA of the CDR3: TGTGCCAGCAGCCCGACAGGGGACACTGAAGCTTTCTTT.

The DNA for the CDR3 is TGTGCCAGCACTTGGGGGGGCGGTGAGCAGTTCTTC. This sequence encodes CASTWGGGEQFF. The chain carries TRBV6-1 and TRBJ2-1, with D perhaps TRBD2 (7 bases). This CDR3 contains 12 residues. Germline loops: CDR1 MNHNS, CDR2 SASEGT. The germline V and J ends were trimmed by 7 bases and 9 bases, with 13 bases remaining between them.

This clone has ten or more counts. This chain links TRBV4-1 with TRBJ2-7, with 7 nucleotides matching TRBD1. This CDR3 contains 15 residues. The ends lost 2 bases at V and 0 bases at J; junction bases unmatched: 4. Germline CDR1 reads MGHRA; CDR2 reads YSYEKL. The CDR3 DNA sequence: TGCGCCAGCAGCCAATCCGGGACAGACTCCTACGAGCAGTACTTC. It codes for CASSQSGTDSYEQYF.

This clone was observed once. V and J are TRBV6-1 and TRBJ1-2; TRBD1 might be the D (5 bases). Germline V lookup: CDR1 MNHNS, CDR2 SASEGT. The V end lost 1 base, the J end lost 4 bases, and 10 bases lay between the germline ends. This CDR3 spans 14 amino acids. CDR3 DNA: TGTGCCAGCAGTGAAGTAGGGCAGGGCTATGGCTACACCTTC. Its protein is CASSEVGQGYGYTF.

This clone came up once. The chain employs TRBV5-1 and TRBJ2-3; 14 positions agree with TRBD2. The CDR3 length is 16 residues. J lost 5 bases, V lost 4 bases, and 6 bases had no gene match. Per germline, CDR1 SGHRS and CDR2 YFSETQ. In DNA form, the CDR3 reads TGCGCCAGCAGCGGGACTAGCGGGGGAGGGGGAGATACGCAGTATTTT. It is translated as CASSGTSGGGGDTQYF.

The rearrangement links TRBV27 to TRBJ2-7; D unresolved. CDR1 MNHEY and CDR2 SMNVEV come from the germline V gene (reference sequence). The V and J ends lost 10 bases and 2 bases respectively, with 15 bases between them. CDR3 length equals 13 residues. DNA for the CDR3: TGTGCCACCACAATCGTCGGAGCCTACGAGCAGTACTTC. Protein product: CATTIVGAYEQYF.

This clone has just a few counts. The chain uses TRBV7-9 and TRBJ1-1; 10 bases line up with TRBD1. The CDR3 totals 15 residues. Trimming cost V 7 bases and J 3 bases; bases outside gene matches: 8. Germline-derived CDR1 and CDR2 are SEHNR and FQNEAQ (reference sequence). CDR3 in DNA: TGTGCCAGCACCGCACCCGGGACAGGGGACACTGAAGCTTTCTTT. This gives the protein CASTAPGTGDTEAFF.

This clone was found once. CDR3 loop: CASSLVAGGPGELFF. The CDR3 nucleotides are TGTGCCAGCAGTTTGGTAGCGGGGGGGCCCGGGGAGCTGTTTTTT. J is TRBJ2-2 and V is TRBV27; TRBD2 aligns across 11 bases. This CDR3 contains 15 residues. V shed 3 bases and J 6 bases; nucleotides not matched to a gene: 3. The V gene's germline CDR1 is MNHEY and CDR2 SMNVEV (reference sequence).

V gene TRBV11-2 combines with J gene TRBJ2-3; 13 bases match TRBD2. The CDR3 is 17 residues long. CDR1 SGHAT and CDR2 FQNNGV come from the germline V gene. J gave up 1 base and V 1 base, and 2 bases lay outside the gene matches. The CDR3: CASSLGTSGGRTDTQYF. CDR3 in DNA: TGTGCCAGCAGCTTAGGGACTAGCGGGGGTCGCACAGATACGCAGTATTTT.